This T cell receptor beta chain came from a study of blood T cell repertoires in COVID-19. How the authors handled the data: How many nucleated cells were present was estimated from reference gene primer amplification. Method: immunoSEQ multiplex PCR; TCRdb's copy keeps in-frame clones and lacks some. Clone size and V and J calls were adopted from that table, with D and trimming inferred from the DNA. The table has 80,000 to 100,000 clones, about 84% seen once. The sequencing input was peripheral blood. This TCR was recovered from a man aged 60-69 years with acute or convalescent COVID-19.

CDR3 DNA: TGTGCCAGCAGCAAAGAGACGGGGGGCGGGGAGCAGTACTTC. Translated: CASSKETGGGEQYF. V gene TRBV21-1 combines with J gene TRBJ2-7; no DNA check was done on the table's D call, TRBD2. TRBV21-1 represents a pseudogene. There are 14 residues in the CDR3.